The 16 T cell receptor beta chains below come from one sample, sequenced in a study of type 1 regulatory T cells. MiXCR, run by TCRdb on the reads, gives a single entry per CDR3 protein. Among about 24,000 distinct CDR3 sequences listed, approximately 44% were seen once. For these receptors, no antigen is known. Material for sequencing was cultured T cells, either the whole culture or a sorted T cell fraction (not recorded which). The receptors originated from a human donor in good health.

Relative to its sample, this clonotype is medium-sized (0.01 to 0.1%). The V call is TRBV7-2, the J call TRBJ2-1, with 8 bases that match TRBD2. Germline CDR1 SGHTA, CDR2 FQGNSA. This CDR3 contains 15 residues. V was clipped by 3 bases and J by 4 bases; unmatched bases: 5. The CDR3 bases are TGTGCCAGCAGCTTCACTAGCGGTTCTTACAATGAGCAGTTCTTC. This translates into CASSFTSGSYNEQFF.

The rearrangement joins TRBV5-1 to TRBJ2-1; the match to TRBD2 covers 14 bases. In germline, CDR1 is SGHRS, CDR2 YFSETQ. V shed 5 bases, J shed 9 bases, and the junction held 7 bases outside the gene matches. There are 15 residues in the CDR3. For the CDR3, the DNA is TGCGCCAGCAGAAGACTAGCGGGGGGGCCCGGTGAGCAGTTCTTC. Its protein product is CASRRLAGGPGEQFF.

By frequency in the sample, this clonotype is medium-sized (0.01 to 0.1%). The genes are TRBV7-2 and TRBJ1-1, with 8 positions matching TRBD1. V was clipped by 5 bases and J by 3 bases; unmatched bases: 5. This CDR3 is 14 amino acids long. Germline assignment: CDR1 SGHTA and CDR2 FQGNSA. The CDR3 is CASSRQGRDTEAFF. CDR3 in DNA: TGTGCCAGCAGCCGACAGGGGAGGGACACTGAAGCTTTCTTT. Full variable domain (outside the CDR3, taken from reference TRBV7-2 and TRBJ1-1): GAGVSQSPSNKVTEKGKDVELRCDPISGHTALYWYRQSLGQGLEFLIYFQGNSAPDKSGLPSDRFSAERTGGSVSTLTIQRTQQEDSAVYLCASSRQGRDTEAFFGQGTRLTVV.

This chain joins TRBV28 and TRBJ1-2; D gene uncertain. Trimming left V 3 bases short and J 2 bases short, with 10 bases between. The length of the CDR3 is 14 residues. The germline V gene encodes CDR1 MDHEN and CDR2 SYDVKM. CDR3 loop: CASSFPPVNYGYTF. CDR3 DNA sequence: TGTGCCAGCAGTTTCCCGCCGGTAAACTATGGCTACACCTTC.

The chain is built from TRBV20-1 and TRBJ1-4, with D unclear. V dropped 3 bases and J dropped 7 bases, with 15 bases sitting between them. The CDR3 runs 14 residues. Looked up from germline, CDR1 is DFQATT and CDR2 is SNEGSKA (reference sequence). CDR3 in DNA: TGCAGTGCTAGCAGGACCGTGGGCGGTGAAAAACTGTTTTTT. Protein product: CSASRTVGGEKLFF.

This chain connects TRBV7-2 to TRBJ2-6; possibly TRBD2 for D (7 bases). This CDR3 spans 18 amino acids. Germline V gene lookup returns CDR1 SGHTA and CDR2 FQGNSA. V shed 4 bases and J shed 4 bases, with 20 bases lying between them. CDR3 sequence (DNA): TGTGCCAGCAGCTGGTACGGGGGGCGCATTGCCGGGGCCAACGTCCTGACTTTC. It specifies CASSWYGGRIAGANVLTF.

This chain links TRBV19 with TRBJ2-7, with 7 bases aligning to TRBD1. The CDR3 has 17 residues. Per germline, CDR1 LNHDA and CDR2 SQIVND (reference sequence). With 0 bases clipped from V and 1 base from J, the junction kept 9 bases outside the gene matches. The CDR3 loop reads CASSIDAYPGQSYEQYF. The CDR3 region has the DNA TGTGCCAGTAGTATAGATGCTTACCCGGGACAGTCCTACGAGCAGTACTTC.

CDR3 nucleotides: TGTGCTACGGCGTGGAGGGCAGATACGCAGTATTTT. Its translation is CATAWRADTQYF. The rearrangement joins TRBV6-6 to TRBJ2-3; the D gene is possibly TRBD2 (6 bases). In germline, CDR1 is MNHNY, CDR2 SVGAGI (reference sequence). The CDR3 contains 12 residues.

Comments on this clonotype: This CDR3 is missing its conserved last phenylalanine or tryptophan, likely due to a read error. V usage is TRBV7-9 and J usage is TRBJ2-7; 7 bases agree with TRBD1. The CDR3 contains 14 residues. The J segment lost 4 bases and the V segment lost 3 bases, leaving 6 bases of the junction unmatched. The V gene's germline CDR1 is SEHNR and CDR2 FQNEAQ (reference sequence). DNA for the CDR3: TGTGCCAGCAGCTTGGGACAGTCCGATTACGAGCAGTACCTC. Translation: CASSLGQSDYEQYL.

This clonotype was seen only a few times. This sequence joins TRBV2 and TRBJ1-2, with no clear D. Germline values: CDR1 SNHLY, CDR2 FYNNEI. V lost 6 bases and J 4 bases, leaving 12 bases between the germline ends. This CDR3 region has 13 residues. CDR3 amino acids: CASRREGGYGYTF. CDR3 nucleotides: TGTGCCAGCAGGCGGGAAGGTGGCTATGGCTACACCTTC.

This clonotype was observed at least ten times. V is TRBV6-5 and J is TRBJ1-1; no firm D call. The germline gives CDR1 MNHEY, CDR2 SVGAGI. V was shortened by 6 bases and J by 11 bases, with 19 bases between the two germline ends. This CDR3 has 13 amino acids. In DNA, the CDR3 is TGTGCCAGCAGCCCAGACCAGCTCCGGAGGGCTTTCTTT. Translating it yields CASSPDQLRRAFF.

This clonotype came up many times. V and J are TRBV7-9 and TRBJ1-6; D not resolved. The CDR3 has 15 residues. CDR1 is SEHNR, CDR2 FQNEAQ, per germline (reference sequence). V lost 5 bases to trimming and J lost 6 bases, with 14 bases between them. The CDR3 nucleotides read TGTGCCAGCAGCGAATCTGTTTTCACTAATTCACCCCTCCACTTT. Translation: CASSESVFTNSPLHF.

V gene TRBV21-1 combines with J gene TRBJ2-7; the table's D call TRBD2 went unverified against the DNA. TRBV21-1 is recorded as a pseudogene. CDR3 length: 14 amino acids. CDR3 sequence reads: CASSTRDFGDEQYF. The CDR3 nucleotides are TGTGCCAGCAGCACCCGCGATTTCGGGGACGAGCAGTACTTC.

The rearrangement links TRBV11-3 to TRBJ2-3; 15 nucleotides align to TRBD2. Germline lookup yields CDR1 SGHNT and CDR2 YENEEA. V shed 4 bases and J 6 bases; nucleotides not matched to a gene: 8. This CDR3 comprises 17 residues. The CDR3 protein is CASSSRGLAGGLDTQYF. The CDR3 nucleotides read TGTGCCAGCAGCTCGCGCGGACTAGCGGGGGGGCTGGATACGCAGTATTTT.

The genes are TRBV2 and TRBJ1-1, with 7 bases identical to TRBD1. V lost 4 bases, J lost 3 bases, and 8 bases stayed unmatched. CDR1 is SNHLY, CDR2 FYNNEI, per germline. There are 15 residues in the CDR3. The CDR3 spells CASSAGGNWDTEAFF. CDR3 in DNA: TGTGCCAGCAGTGCAGGGGGGAACTGGGACACTGAAGCTTTCTTT.

The V and J genes are TRBV3-1 and TRBJ2-7; TRBD2 matches 13 bases. The V gene end was trimmed by 4 bases and the J gene end by 2 bases; junction bases not matched to a gene: 5. Germline assignment: CDR1 LGHDT and CDR2 YNNKEL (reference sequence). The length of the CDR3 is 16 residues. CDR3 amino acids: CASSPGLAGPTYEQYF. CDR3 coding DNA: TGTGCCAGCAGCCCGGGACTAGCGGGACCTACCTACGAGCAGTACTTC.